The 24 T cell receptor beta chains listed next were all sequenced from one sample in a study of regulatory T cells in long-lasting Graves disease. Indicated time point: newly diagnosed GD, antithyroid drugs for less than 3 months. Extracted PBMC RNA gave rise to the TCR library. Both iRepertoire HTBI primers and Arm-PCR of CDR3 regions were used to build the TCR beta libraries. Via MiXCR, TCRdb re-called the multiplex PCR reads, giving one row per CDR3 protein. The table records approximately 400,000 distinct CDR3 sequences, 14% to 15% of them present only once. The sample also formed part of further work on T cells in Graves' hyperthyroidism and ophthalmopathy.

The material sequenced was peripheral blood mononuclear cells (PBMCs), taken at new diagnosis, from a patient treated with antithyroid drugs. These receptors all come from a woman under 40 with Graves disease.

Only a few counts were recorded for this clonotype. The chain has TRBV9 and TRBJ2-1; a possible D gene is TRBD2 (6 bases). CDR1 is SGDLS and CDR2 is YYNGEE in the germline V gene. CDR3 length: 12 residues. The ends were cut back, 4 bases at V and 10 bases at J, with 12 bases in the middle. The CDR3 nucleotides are TGTGCCAGCAGCACAGGCCTAGCGGAGCAGTTCTTC. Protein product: CASSTGLAEQFF.

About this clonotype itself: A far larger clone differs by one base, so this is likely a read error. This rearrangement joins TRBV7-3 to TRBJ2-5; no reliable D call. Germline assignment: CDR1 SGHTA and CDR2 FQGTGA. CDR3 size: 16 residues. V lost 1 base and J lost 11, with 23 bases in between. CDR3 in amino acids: CASSLSAARAFNEQYF. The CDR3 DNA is TGTGCCAGCAGCTTAAGTGCGGCTAGGGCATTCAATGAGCAGTACTTC.

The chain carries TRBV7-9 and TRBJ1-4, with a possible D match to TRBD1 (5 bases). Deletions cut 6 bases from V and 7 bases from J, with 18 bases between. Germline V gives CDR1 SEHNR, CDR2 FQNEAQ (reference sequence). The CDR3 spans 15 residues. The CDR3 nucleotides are TGTGCCAGCAGGCTAGGGGCTCTTGGCGGTGAAAAACTGTTTTTT. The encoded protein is CASRLGALGGEKLFF.

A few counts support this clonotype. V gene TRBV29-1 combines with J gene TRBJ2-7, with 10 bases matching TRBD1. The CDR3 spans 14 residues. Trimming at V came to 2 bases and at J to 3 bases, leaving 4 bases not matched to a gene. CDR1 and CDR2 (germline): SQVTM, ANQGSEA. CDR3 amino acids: CSVEPGQGIYEQYF. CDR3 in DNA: TGCAGCGTTGAACCGGGACAGGGGATCTACGAGCAGTACTTC.

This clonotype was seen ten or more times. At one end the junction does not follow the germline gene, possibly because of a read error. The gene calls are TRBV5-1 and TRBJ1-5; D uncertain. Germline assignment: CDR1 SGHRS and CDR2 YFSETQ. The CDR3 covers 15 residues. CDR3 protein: CASSVDGNSNQPQHF. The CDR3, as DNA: TGTGCCAGCAGCGTAGACGGGAATAGCAATCAGCCCCAGCATTTT.

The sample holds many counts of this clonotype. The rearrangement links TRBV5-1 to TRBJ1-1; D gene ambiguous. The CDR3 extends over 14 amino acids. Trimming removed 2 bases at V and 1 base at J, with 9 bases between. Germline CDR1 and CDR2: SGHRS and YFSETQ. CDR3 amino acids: CASSFQRPNTEAFF. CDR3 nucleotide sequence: TGCGCCAGCAGCTTCCAAAGACCGAACACTGAAGCTTTCTTT.

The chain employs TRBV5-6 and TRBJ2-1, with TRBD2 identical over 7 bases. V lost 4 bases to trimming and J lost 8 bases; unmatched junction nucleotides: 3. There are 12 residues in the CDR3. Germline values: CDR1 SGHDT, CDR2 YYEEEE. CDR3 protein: CASSRLADEQFF. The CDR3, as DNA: TGTGCCAGCAGCCGACTAGCTGATGAGCAGTTCTTC.

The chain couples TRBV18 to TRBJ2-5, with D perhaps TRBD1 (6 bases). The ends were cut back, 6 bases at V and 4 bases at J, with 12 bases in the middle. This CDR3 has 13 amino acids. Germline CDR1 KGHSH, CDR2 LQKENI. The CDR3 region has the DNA TGTGCCAGCTCTAATGGGGGCATAGAGACCCAGTACTTC. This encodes CASSNGGIETQYF.

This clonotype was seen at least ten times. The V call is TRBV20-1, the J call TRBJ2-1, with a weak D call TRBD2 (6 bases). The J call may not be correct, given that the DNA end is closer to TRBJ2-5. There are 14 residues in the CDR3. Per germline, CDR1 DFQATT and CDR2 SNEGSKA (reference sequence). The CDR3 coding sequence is TGCAGTGCTAGATGGGGAGCGGGTCAAGAGACCCAGTACTTC. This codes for CSARWGAGQETQYF.

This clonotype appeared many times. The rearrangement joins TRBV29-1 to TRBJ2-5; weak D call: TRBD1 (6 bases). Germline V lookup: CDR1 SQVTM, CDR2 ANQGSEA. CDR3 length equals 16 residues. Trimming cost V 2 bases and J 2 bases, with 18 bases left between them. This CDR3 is CSVEQGNRVVQETQYF. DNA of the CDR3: TGCAGCGTTGAACAAGGGAACAGGGTTGTGCAAGAGACCCAGTACTTC.

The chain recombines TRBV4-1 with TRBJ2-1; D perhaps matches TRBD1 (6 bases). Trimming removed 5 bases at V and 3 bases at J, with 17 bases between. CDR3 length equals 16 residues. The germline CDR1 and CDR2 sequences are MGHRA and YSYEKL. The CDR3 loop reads CASSGISETGYNEQFF. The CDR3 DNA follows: TGCGCCAGCAGCGGGATCTCCGAGACAGGCTACAATGAGCAGTTCTTC.

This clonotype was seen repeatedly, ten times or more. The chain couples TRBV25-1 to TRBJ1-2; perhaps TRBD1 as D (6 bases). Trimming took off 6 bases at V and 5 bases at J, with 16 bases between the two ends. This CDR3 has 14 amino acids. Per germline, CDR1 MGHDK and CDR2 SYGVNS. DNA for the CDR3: TGTGCCAGCAGGGATACGAACAGGGAGTATGGCTACACCTTC. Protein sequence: CASRDTNREYGYTF.

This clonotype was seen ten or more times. The CDR3 region is CASSLRGGSREEQFF. In DNA form, the CDR3 reads TGTGCCAGCAGTTTAAGGGGCGGGAGTAGGGAAGAGCAGTTCTTC. The V gene is TRBV27, the J gene TRBJ2-1, with 7 positions matching TRBD2. The V and J ends lost 2 bases and 10 bases, in that order; junction bases with no gene match: 11. The CDR3 loop spans 15 amino acids. CDR1 and CDR2 (germline): MNHEY, SMNVEV (reference sequence).

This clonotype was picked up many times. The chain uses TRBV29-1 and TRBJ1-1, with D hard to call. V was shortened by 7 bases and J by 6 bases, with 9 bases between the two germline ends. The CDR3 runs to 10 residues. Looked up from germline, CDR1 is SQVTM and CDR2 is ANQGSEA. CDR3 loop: CSGQTAEAFF. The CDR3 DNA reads TGCAGCGGTCAAACAGCTGAAGCTTTCTTT.

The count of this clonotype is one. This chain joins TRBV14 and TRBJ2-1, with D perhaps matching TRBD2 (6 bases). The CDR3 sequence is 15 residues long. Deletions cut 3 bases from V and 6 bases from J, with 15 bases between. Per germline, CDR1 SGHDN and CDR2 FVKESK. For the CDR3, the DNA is TGTGCCAGCAGCCAGATACTAGCACGGGGCAATGAGCAGTTCTTC. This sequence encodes CASSQILARGNEQFF. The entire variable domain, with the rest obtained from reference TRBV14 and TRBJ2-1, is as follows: EAGVTQFPSHSVIEKGQTVTLRCDPISGHDNLYWYRRVMGKEIKFLLHFVKESKQDESGMPNNRFLAERTGGTYSTLKVQPAELEDSGVYFCASSQILARGNEQFFGPGTRLTVL.

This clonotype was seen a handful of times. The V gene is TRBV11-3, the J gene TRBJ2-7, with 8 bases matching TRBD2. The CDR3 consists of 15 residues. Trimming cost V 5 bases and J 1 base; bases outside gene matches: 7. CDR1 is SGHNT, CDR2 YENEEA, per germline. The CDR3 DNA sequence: TGTGCCAGCAGCGCGGCGGGAGGATTGTCCTACGAGCAGTACTTC. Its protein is CASSAAGGLSYEQYF. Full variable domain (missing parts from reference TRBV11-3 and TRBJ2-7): EAGVVQSPRYKIIEKKQPVAFWCNPISGHNTLYWYLQNLGQGPELLIRYENEEAVDDSQLPKDRFSAERLKGVDSTLKIQPAELGDSAVYLCASSAAGGLSYEQYFGPGTRLTVT.

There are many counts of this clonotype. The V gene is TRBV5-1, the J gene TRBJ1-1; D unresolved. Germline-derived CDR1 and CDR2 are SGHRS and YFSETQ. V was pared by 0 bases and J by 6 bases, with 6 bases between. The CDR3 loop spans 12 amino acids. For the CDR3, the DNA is TGCGCCAGCAGCTTGGGGGCCGCTGAAGCTTTCTTT. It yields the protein CASSLGAAEAFF.

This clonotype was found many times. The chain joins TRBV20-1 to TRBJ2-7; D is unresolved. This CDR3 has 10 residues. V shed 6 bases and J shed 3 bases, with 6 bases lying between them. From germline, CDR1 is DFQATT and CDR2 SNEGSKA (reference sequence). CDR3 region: CSARSYEQYF. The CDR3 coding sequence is TGCAGTGCAAGAAGCTACGAGCAGTACTTC.

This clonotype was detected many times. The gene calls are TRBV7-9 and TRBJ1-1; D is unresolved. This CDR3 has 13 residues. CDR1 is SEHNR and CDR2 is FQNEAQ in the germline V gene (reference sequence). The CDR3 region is CAGRVSLNTEAFF. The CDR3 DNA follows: TGTGCAGGGCGTGTATCCTTGAACACTGAAGCTTTCTTT.

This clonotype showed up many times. CDR3 DNA sequence: TGTGCCACCAGCAGAGATCAGGGGAGGACTGCGGAGCAGTACTTC. Residues: CATSRDQGRTAEQYF. The rearrangement joins TRBV15 to TRBJ2-7; D may be TRBD1 or TRBD2 (6 bases each). The germline V gene encodes CDR1 LNHNV and CDR2 YYDKDF (reference sequence). This CDR3 comprises 15 residues. The ends were cut back, 0 bases at V and 7 bases at J, with 16 bases in the middle.

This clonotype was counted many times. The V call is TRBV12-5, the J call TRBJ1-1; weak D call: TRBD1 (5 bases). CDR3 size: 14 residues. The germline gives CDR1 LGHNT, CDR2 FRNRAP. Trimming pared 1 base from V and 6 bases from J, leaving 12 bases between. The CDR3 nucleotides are TGTGCTAGTGGTTTGGCGGGACGGCGGTCTGAAGCTTTCTTT. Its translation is CASGLAGRRSEAFF. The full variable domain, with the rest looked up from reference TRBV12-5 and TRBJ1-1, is DARVTQTPRHKVTEMGQEVTMRCQPILGHNTVFWYRQTMMQGLELLAYFRNRAPLDDSGMPKDRFSAEMPDATLATLKIQPSEPRDSAVYFCASGLAGRRSEAFFGQGTRLTVV.

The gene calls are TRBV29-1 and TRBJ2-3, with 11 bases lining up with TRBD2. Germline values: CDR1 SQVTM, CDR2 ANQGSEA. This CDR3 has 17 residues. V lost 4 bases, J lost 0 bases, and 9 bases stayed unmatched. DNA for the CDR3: TGCAGCGTTGTTGGCCCGGGACTAGCGGTCAGCACAGATACGCAGTATTTT. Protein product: CSVVGPGLAVSTDTQYF.

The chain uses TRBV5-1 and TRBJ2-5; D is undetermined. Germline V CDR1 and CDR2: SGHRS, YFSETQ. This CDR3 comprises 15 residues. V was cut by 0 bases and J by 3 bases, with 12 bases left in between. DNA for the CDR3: TGCGCCAGCAGCTTGGTGTCCCCCCCGGAAGAGACCCAGTACTTC. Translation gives CASSLVSPPEETQYF.

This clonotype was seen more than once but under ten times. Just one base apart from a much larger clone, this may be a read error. CDR3 nucleotide sequence: TGCAGTGCTAGAGGGGGAGGACTAGAAGGCAATGAGCAGTACTTC. This encodes CSARGGGLEGNEQYF. The V gene is TRBV20-1, the J gene TRBJ2-7; 7 bases fit TRBD2. Germline V lookup: CDR1 DFQATT, CDR2 SNEGSKA (reference sequence). J lost 7 bases, V lost 1 base, and 13 bases had no gene match. There are 15 residues in the CDR3.